This T cell receptor (beta chain) is from a study of cytomegalovirus exposure and HLA in healthy donors. Points from the study as a whole: Segments of the TCR beta V type were, in most cases, productive about 87% or about 30% of the time in an earlier analysis. The authors listed over 150 TCR beta chains as cytomegalovirus-associated. An apparent linkage of common viral pathogens to several of the most significant clusters emerged in a later analysis. Relative to the approximately 670-donor mean, N-insertions were reportedly fewer in an Asian-associated ancestry cluster in a later analysis.

Germline CDR1 is LNHDA and CDR2 is SQIVND (reference sequence). This CDR3 region has 14 residues. V was pared by 5 bases and J by 4 bases, with 11 bases between. As for this clone: Its antigen remains unidentified.

A multiplex PCR was run with 60 Vbeta primers and 13 Jbeta primers. Profiling relied on immunoSEQ multiplex PCR, and the TCRdb table lists in-frame clones only, not all of them. Here the sample spans fewer than 200,000 clones, approximately 79% being singletons. This TCR derives from a middle-aged man in good health and CMV-seronegative. Specimen: PBMCs. J is TRBJ1-4 and V is TRBV19; D may be TRBD1 (6 bases). CDR3 nucleotides: TGTGCCAGTAGTTTGACAGGCCGTAATGAAAAACTGTTTTTT. Translation: CASSLTGRNEKLFF. The full variable domain, completed using reference TRBV19 and TRBJ1-4, is DGGITQSPKYLFRKEGQNVTLSCEQNLNHDAMYWYRQDPGQGLRLIYYSQIVNDFQKGDIAEGYSVSREKKESFPLTVTSAQKNPTAFYLCASSLTGRNEKLFFGSGTQLSVL.